Listed here are 22 T cell receptor beta chains from one sample, sequenced in a study of T cells during gluten challenge in celiac disease. Sorted cells: tetramer+, CD3+, CD4+, CD45RA-, CD62L-, integrin beta7+. One entry per CDR3 protein results from TCRdb running MiXCR on the 5' RACE reads. The sample records approximately 200 distinct CDR3 sequences, around 19% being singletons. The specimen was gluten-specific CD4+ T cells sorted from blood using tetramers, collected at baseline or on day 6, 14 or 28 of gluten challenge (not recorded which). Every receptor here comes from a male donor with celiac disease.

Relative to its sample, this clonotype is large. A much larger clone lies one base from this, so it may be a read error. V is TRBV11-2 and J is TRBJ2-5, with D possibly matching TRBD1 (6 bases). The CDR3 is 13 amino acids. From germline, CDR1 is SGHAT and CDR2 FQNNGV. Deletions cut 6 bases from V and 1 base from J, with 9 bases between. The CDR3 nucleotides are TGTGCCAGCAGTTGGACAGCCCAAGAGACCCAGTACTTC. As protein: CASSWTAQETQYF.

Judged by abundance, this clonotype is large. This chain links TRBV29-1 with TRBJ1-5, with 7 bases fitting TRBD1. CDR1 is SQVTM and CDR2 is ANQGSEA in the germline V gene. CDR3 size: 14 residues. The ends lost 4 bases at V and 6 bases at J; junction bases unmatched: 9. The CDR3 spells CSVATGEWGQPQHF. CDR3 DNA sequence: TGCAGCGTTGCTACAGGGGAATGGGGTCAGCCCCAGCATTTT.

This clonotype is large by share. The V call is TRBV7-2, the J call TRBJ2-2; D uncertain. The germline V gene has CDR1 SGHTA and CDR2 FQGNSA. The CDR3 totals 13 residues. Trimming pared 5 bases from V and 7 bases from J, leaving 11 bases between. This chain's CDR3 is CASSPFFGGELFF. CDR3 in DNA: TGTGCCAGCAGCCCTTTTTTTGGCGGGGAGCTGTTTTTT.

The gene calls are TRBV5-6 and TRBJ1-2; 8 nucleotides agree with TRBD1. From germline, CDR1 is SGHDT and CDR2 YYEEEE. V dropped 6 bases and J dropped 5; count of bases not matched to a gene: 6. This CDR3 region has 13 residues. The DNA of the CDR3 is TGTGCCAGCAACCGAAGACAGGGGTATGGCTACACCTTC. It yields the protein CASNRRQGYGYTF.

The chain carries TRBV7-2 and TRBJ2-1; unclear D gene. Germline-derived CDR1 and CDR2 are SGHTA and FQGNSA. V lost 2 bases, J lost 10 bases, and 18 bases lay in between. The CDR3 runs 15 residues. The CDR3: CASSLRALDQGEQFF. The CDR3, as DNA: TGTGCCAGCAGCTTAAGGGCCCTCGACCAAGGCGAGCAGTTCTTC.

This chain connects TRBV5-1 to TRBJ1-2; unclear D gene. In germline, CDR1 is SGHRS, CDR2 YFSETQ. V was cut by 0 bases and J by 4 bases, with 10 bases left in between. The CDR3 has 14 amino acids. The CDR3 region has the DNA TGCGCCAGCAGCTTGGGCAGCTTCAGCTATGGCTACACCTTC. Protein product: CASSLGSFSYGYTF.

The chain recombines TRBV7-2 with TRBJ2-3; tentatively, D is TRBD2 (5 bases). The CDR3 runs 15 residues. Germline CDR1 reads SGHTA; CDR2 reads FQGNSA. Trimming removed 3 bases at V and 0 bases at J, with 10 bases between. CDR3 protein: CASSLRADSTDTQYF. The CDR3 DNA reads as TGTGCCAGCAGCTTGAGGGCGGACAGCACAGATACGCAGTATTTT. Full variable domain (rest looked up from reference TRBV7-2 and TRBJ2-3): GAGVSQSPSNKVTEKGKDVELRCDPISGHTALYWYRQSLGQGLEFLIYFQGNSAPDKSGLPSDRFSAERTGGSVSTLTIQRTQQEDSAVYLCASSLRADSTDTQYFGPGTRLTVL.

By sample share, this clonotype is medium-sized. CDR3: CASSHSPGPLHF. In DNA form, the CDR3 reads TGTGCCAGCAGTCATTCCCCGGGACCCCTCCACTTT. This chain uses TRBV27 with TRBJ1-6; D is undetermined. Germline V gives CDR1 MNHEY, CDR2 SMNVEV (reference sequence). This CDR3 spans 12 amino acids. The V and J ends lost 5 bases and 12 bases respectively, with 11 bases between them.

This clonotype is large in the sample. The chain carries TRBV29-1 and TRBJ2-7, with D hard to call. The CDR3 runs to 11 residues. Looked up from germline, CDR1 is SQVTM and CDR2 is ANQGSEA. The V and J ends lost 7 bases and 6 bases respectively, with 13 bases between them. Written as DNA, the CDR3 is TGCAGCGCTCACTCATTTGGCGAGCAGTACTTC. Translation gives CSAHSFGEQYF.

By proportion, this clonotype is medium-sized. This chain joins TRBV5-3 and TRBJ1-5, with TRBD1 matching over 8 bases. TRBV5-3 is noted as an ORF with a role that remains uncertain. V lost 4 bases, J lost 2 bases, and 8 bases stayed unmatched. The CDR3 spans 16 residues. This CDR3 reads CARSRSRGQGNQPQHF. DNA of the CDR3: TGTGCCAGAAGCCGATCCAGGGGGCAGGGCAATCAGCCCCAGCATTTT.

The chain uses TRBV7-3 and TRBJ2-3, with unresolved D. CDR3 length equals 15 residues. The germline V gene encodes CDR1 SGHTA and CDR2 FQGTGA. V was clipped by 1 base and J by 0 bases, with 8 bases between them. CDR3 nucleotide sequence: TGTGCCAGCAGCTTAAGGTCTACTAGCACAGATACGCAGTATTTT. It is translated as CASSLRSTSTDTQYF.

The V call is TRBV6-6, the J call TRBJ2-7; tentatively, D is TRBD1 (5 bases). The germline V and J ends were trimmed by 2 bases and 3 bases, with 11 bases remaining between them. The CDR3 has 14 amino acids. The germline V gene encodes CDR1 MNHNY and CDR2 SVGAGI (reference sequence). DNA for the CDR3: TGTGCCAGCAGTTACGTCGCACAGGACTACGAGCAGTACTTC. It is translated as CASSYVAQDYEQYF.

By share of the sample, this clonotype is large. V and J are TRBV7-2 and TRBJ2-3; 8 nucleotides align to TRBD2. From germline, CDR1 is SGHTA and CDR2 FQGNSA. The CDR3 runs 14 residues. V shed 2 bases and J 8 bases; nucleotides not matched to a gene: 6. This chain's CDR3 is CASSLRIAGSTQYF. CDR3 bases: TGTGCCAGCAGCTTAAGGATAGCGGGGTCTACGCAGTATTTT.

This clonotype is termed medium-sized. This chain connects TRBV7-6 to TRBJ1-3; 9 bases line up with TRBD1. Germline assignment: CDR1 SGHVS and CDR2 FNYEAQ. The CDR3 contains 17 residues. J lost 0 bases, V lost 2 bases, and 5 bases had no gene match. CDR3 sequence reads: CASSLYDRGYSGNTIYF. In DNA, the CDR3 is TGTGCCAGCAGCTTATACGACAGGGGGTACTCTGGAAACACCATATATTTT.

Relative to its sample, this clonotype is large. Since the CDR3 does not end with the conserved phenylalanine or tryptophan, this likely comes from a read error. V usage is TRBV7-2 and J usage is TRBJ2-7; 10 nucleotides agree with TRBD2. The germline CDR1 and CDR2 sequences are SGHTA and FQGNSA. After removal of 2 bases from V and 5 bases from J, the junction contained 6 bases not matched to a gene. The CDR3 covers 15 residues. The CDR3 sequence: CASSLRASGGHEQYS. CDR3 nucleotide sequence: TGTGCCAGCAGCTTAAGGGCTAGCGGGGGCCACGAGCAGTACTCC.

The genes are TRBV20-1 and TRBJ2-3; 9 nucleotides align to TRBD2. Unmatched junction bases numbered 3, after V lost 5 bases and J lost 0 bases. CDR1 and CDR2 (germline): DFQATT, SNEGSKA (reference sequence). This CDR3 is built from 14 residues. CDR3 amino acids: CSAQSGGSTDTQYF. CDR3 nucleotide sequence: TGCAGTGCTCAAAGCGGGGGGAGCACAGATACGCAGTATTTT.

By sample fraction, this clonotype is large (0.1 to 1%). The gene calls are TRBV11-1 and TRBJ2-1, with D possibly TRBD1 on 6 matching bases. CDR3 size: 13 residues. Trimming pared 5 bases from V and 9 bases from J, leaving 14 bases between. In germline, CDR1 is SGHAT, CDR2 FQDESV (reference sequence). The CDR3 sequence: CASSPTLGGEQFF. DNA of the CDR3: TGTGCCAGCAGCCCGACCCTAGGGGGTGAGCAGTTCTTC.

By its share, this clonotype is large. The chain employs TRBV29-1 and TRBJ1-5; 9 positions match TRBD1. CDR3 length: 13 amino acids. Looked up from germline, CDR1 is SQVTM and CDR2 is ANQGSEA. V gave up 7 bases and J gave up 3 bases; unmatched junction bases: 4. The CDR3 bases are TGCAGCGCGGGACAGGGATACAATCAGCCCCAGCATTTT. This codes for CSAGQGYNQPQHF.

This clonotype counts as hyperexpanded. The V gene is TRBV7-6, the J gene TRBJ2-3, with D perhaps TRBD2 (6 bases). The V and J ends lost 1 base and 2 bases respectively, with 10 bases between them. The CDR3 sequence is 15 residues long. Germline values: CDR1 SGHVS, CDR2 FNYEAQ. The CDR3 loop reads CASSLVGTSTDTQYF. The CDR3 DNA reads as TGTGCCAGCAGCTTAGTTGGGACTTCCACAGATACGCAGTATTTT.

The chain has TRBV7-9 and TRBJ2-5, with D unclear. This CDR3 contains 13 residues. V shed 5 bases and J shed 1 base, with 8 bases lying between them. Germline CDR1 SEHNR, CDR2 FQNEAQ (reference sequence). The chain's CDR3 is CASSLSLQETQYF. DNA of the CDR3: TGTGCCAGCAGCCTAAGCCTCCAAGAGACCCAGTACTTC.

This clonotype qualifies as medium-sized. V usage is TRBV4-2 and J usage is TRBJ1-3; weak D call: TRBD1 (5 bases). V lost 3 bases to trimming and J lost 4 bases, with 10 bases between them. The CDR3 totals 14 residues. Germline V gene data show CDR1 as LGHNA and CDR2 as YNFKEQ. This CDR3 is CASSHRQLGNTIYF. CDR3 DNA sequence: TGTGCCAGCAGCCACAGACAGCTGGGAAACACCATATATTTT.

This clonotype is medium-sized (0.01 to 0.1%) in the sample. V gene TRBV4-1 combines with J gene TRBJ2-5; D not certain. Germline V lookup: CDR1 MGHRA, CDR2 YSYEKL. The CDR3 has 14 residues. With 5 bases removed from V and 2 bases from J, the gap between germline ends came to 12 bases. CDR3 nucleotides: TGCGCCAGCAGCGCACCGTCCTTGCAAGAGACCCAGTACTTC. Residues: CASSAPSLQETQYF.